Sequencing of this T cell receptor beta chain was carried out in a study of blood T cells in healthy people across ages. Alongside a J-beta primer mix, a sample-barcoded 5' primer served in a second PCR lasting about 7 to 11 cycles. TCRdb processed the 5' RACE reads anew with MiXCR; each CDR3 protein has one entry. The sample yields under 1,000,000 distinct CDR3 sequences, around 45% seen once. The CDR3 length is 15 residues. The V segment lost 1 base and the J segment 6 bases; nucleotides outside the gene matches: 7. Germline V gives CDR1 DFQATT, CDR2 SNEGSKA (reference sequence). Study conclusions and caveats: The study found more naive CD4+ cells and higher diversity in long-lived than aged donors.

This clonotype was detected ten times or more. The antigen is undetermined. The TCR originated in an elderly man in good health. The genes are TRBV20-1 and TRBJ2-1, with 9 bases fitting TRBD2. The sample comprised blood. CDR3 in DNA: TGCAGTGCTAGAGGGCGGCTAGCGGGAAGCAATGAGCAGTTCTTC. It yields the protein CSARGRLAGSNEQFF.